Shown below are 18 T cell receptor beta chains from a single sample sequenced in a study of CD8 T cells in Susac syndrome. Random hexamers served to reverse transcribe roughly 0.5 to 1 ug RNA. TCRdb redid the calling of the immunoSEQ multiplex PCR reads with MiXCR, one entry per CDR3 protein. The profile shows under 200,000 distinct CDR3 sequences, approximately 95% of them singletons. Source material: CD8+ T cells from PBMCs. These receptors all come from a human donor with multiple sclerosis.

This clonotype was seen once. The chain carries TRBV7-9 and TRBJ1-1, with 8 bases lining up with TRBD1. CDR1 and CDR2 from the germline V gene are SEHNR and FQNEAQ (reference sequence). There are 14 residues in the CDR3. Losses at the gene ends were 3 bases for V and 10 bases for J; bases not matched to a gene: 10. The CDR3 DNA sequence: TGTGCCAGCAGCTTCGTAGGGACAGGCATGGTAGCTTTCTTT. Amino acid sequence: CASSFVGTGMVAFF. Drawing the rest from reference TRBV7-9 and TRBJ1-1, the complete variable domain is DTGVSQNPRHKITKRGQNVTFRCDPISEHNRLYWYRQTLGQGPEFLTYFQNEAQLEKSRLLSDRFSAERPKGSFSTLEIQRTEQGDSAMYLCASSFVGTGMVAFFGQGTRLTVV.

The chain carries TRBV13 and TRBJ1-6; D gene unclear. Trimming removed 7 bases from V and 10 bases from J, with 17 bases in between. The CDR3 is 14 residues long. Germline CDR1 and CDR2: PRHDT and FYEKMQ (reference sequence). As DNA, the CDR3 is TGTGCCAGCAACATTGCCCCAAACGCATCACCCCTCCACTTT. It encodes CASNIAPNASPLHF.

This chain links TRBV24-1 with TRBJ2-1; 10 positions agree with TRBD1. Germline values: CDR1 KGHDR, CDR2 SFDVKD. The CDR3 has 13 amino acids. Germline trimming cut 10 bases from V and 8 bases from J; bases unmatched to any gene: 7. The CDR3 reads CATTGTGDDEQFF. CDR3 nucleotides: TGTGCCACAACCGGGACAGGGGACGATGAGCAGTTCTTC.

J is TRBJ2-3 and V is TRBV5-1; D possibly corresponds to TRBD2 (6 bases). CDR3 size: 13 residues. V was shortened by 4 bases and J by 10 bases, with 16 bases between the two germline ends. CDR1 is SGHRS and CDR2 is YFSETQ in the germline V gene. CDR3 coding DNA: TGCGCCAGCAGCCTCGCGGGAATATGGGCGCAGTATTTT. Translated: CASSLAGIWAQYF.

V and J are TRBV24-1 and TRBJ2-2; D call uncertain. Germline V gene lookup returns CDR1 KGHDR and CDR2 SFDVKD. Trimming pared 7 bases from V and 2 bases from J, leaving 7 bases between. This CDR3 has 13 amino acids. The CDR3 reads CATSPGNTGELFF. The CDR3 DNA reads as TGTGCCACCAGCCCGGGTAACACCGGGGAGCTGTTTTTT.

V and J are TRBV5-1 and TRBJ2-2; the D is unclear. Germline V gene data show CDR1 as SGHRS and CDR2 as YFSETQ. V was cut by 1 base and J by 3 bases, with 7 bases left in between. The CDR3 extends over 14 amino acids. CDR3 DNA sequence: TGCGCCAGCAGCTTGTTATACCACACCGGGGAGCTGTTTTTT. Translated: CASSLLYHTGELFF.

The chain joins TRBV30 to TRBJ1-2; TRBD1 is a possible D gene (5 bases). The germline CDR1 and CDR2 sequences are GTSNPN and SVGIG (reference sequence). The CDR3 totals 13 residues. Trimming left V 0 bases short and J 7 bases short, with 12 bases between. The CDR3 protein is CAWSVSRDGGYTF. DNA of the CDR3: TGTGCCTGGAGTGTAAGTAGGGACGGTGGCTACACCTTC. The entire variable domain, with the rest obtained from reference TRBV30 and TRBJ1-2, is as follows: SQTIHQWPATLVQPVGSPLSLECTVEGTSNPNLYWYRQAAGRGLQLLFYSVGIGQISSEVPQNLSASRPQDRQFILSSKKLLLSDSGFYLCAWSVSRDGGYTFGSGTRLTVV.

Only one count was recorded for this clonotype. The chain employs TRBV20-1 and TRBJ1-2; 8 positions agree with TRBD1. The CDR3 extends over 14 amino acids. Germline-derived CDR1 and CDR2 are DFQATT and SNEGSKA (reference sequence). V gave up 0 bases and J gave up 0 bases; unmatched junction bases: 0. The CDR3 region is CSARDRGPNYGYTF. For the CDR3, the DNA is TGCAGTGCTAGAGACAGGGGGCCTAACTATGGCTACACCTTC.

The table lists this clonotype with a count of one. The V call is TRBV9, the J call TRBJ2-5, with D perhaps TRBD1 (5 bases). Germline CDR1 and CDR2: SGDLS and YYNGEE. The CDR3 contains 15 residues. Trimming pared 4 bases from V and 5 bases from J, leaving 18 bases between. CDR3 sequence: CASSLRGEVLETQYF. As DNA, the CDR3 is TGTGCCAGCAGCTTAAGGGGCGAAGTGTTGGAGACCCAGTACTTC.

The chain links TRBV4-1 to TRBJ2-1; D remains ambiguous. V was pared by 5 bases and J by 2 bases, with 13 bases between. This CDR3 has 15 amino acids. Germline-derived CDR1 and CDR2 are MGHRA and YSYEKL. The DNA of the CDR3 is TGCGCCAGCAGCATGCCCTCTCGGCCCTACAATGAGCAGTTCTTC. Translated, it gives CASSMPSRPYNEQFF.

The chain employs TRBV20-1 and TRBJ1-2; no definite D call. Germline V gene data show CDR1 as DFQATT and CDR2 as SNEGSKA (reference sequence). The CDR3 runs to 12 residues. V lost 6 bases and J 2 bases, leaving 10 bases between the germline ends. The CDR3 DNA reads TGCAGTGCCCTCCGACAAAACTATGGCTACACCTTC. This translates into CSALRQNYGYTF.

This chain links TRBV19 with TRBJ1-3; D not resolved. The CDR3 totals 10 residues. Germline V gene sequence: CDR1 LNHDA, CDR2 SQIVND (reference sequence). Trimming removed 5 bases from V and 7 bases from J, with 3 bases in between. The CDR3 DNA is TGTGCCAGTAGTGCCAACACCATATATTTT. As protein: CASSANTIYF.

This rearrangement joins TRBV5-6 to TRBJ2-4; D might be TRBD1 (5 bases). Germline assignment: CDR1 SGHDT and CDR2 YYEEEE. V was clipped by 3 bases and J by 6 bases, with 16 bases between them. CDR3 length: 15 residues. The chain's CDR3 is CASSSWRLGLNIQYF. The CDR3 DNA sequence: TGTGCCAGCAGCTCTTGGCGCCTGGGGCTAAACATTCAGTACTTC. Variable domain in full (rest from reference TRBV5-6 and TRBJ2-4): DAGVTQSPTHLIKTRGQQVTLRCSPKSGHDTVSWYQQALGQGPQFIFQYYEEEERQRGNFPDRFSGHQFPNYSSELNVNALLLGDSALYLCASSSWRLGLNIQYFGAGTRLSVL.

This clonotype was seen only once. The rearrangement links TRBV7-9 to TRBJ2-4, with D possibly matching TRBD2 (6 bases). The CDR3 loop spans 12 amino acids. Germline V gene data show CDR1 as SEHNR and CDR2 as FQNEAQ (reference sequence). Between the trimmed V and J ends, which lost 3 bases and 14 bases, there was a span of 14 bases. CDR3 region: CASSLGTGPEYF. The CDR3 nucleotides read TGTGCCAGCAGCTTGGGGACTGGTCCCGAGTACTTC.

The chain recombines TRBV29-1 with TRBJ1-5, with TRBD1 as a possible D gene (5 bases). V was trimmed by 6 bases and J by 0 bases, leaving 15 bases between them. Germline CDR1 SQVTM, CDR2 ANQGSEA. CDR3 length: 15 amino acids. CDR3 residues: CSVETGDGSNQPQHF. DNA of the CDR3: TGCAGCGTAGAGACTGGGGACGGTAGCAATCAGCCCCAGCATTTT.

This rearrangement joins TRBV9 to TRBJ2-1; 15 bases fit TRBD2. The CDR3 contains 17 residues. Germline V gives CDR1 SGDLS, CDR2 YYNGEE. The V segment lost 7 bases and the J segment 7 bases; nucleotides outside the gene matches: 12. Written as DNA, the CDR3 is TGTGCCAGCGCAGGGACTAGCGGGAGGTACGGGGGGAATGAGCAGTTCTTC. This sequence encodes CASAGTSGRYGGNEQFF.

V usage is TRBV20-1 and J usage is TRBJ1-1; no firm D call. Germline CDR1 DFQATT, CDR2 SNEGSKA (reference sequence). The CDR3 loop spans 12 amino acids. Between the trimmed V and J ends, which lost 5 bases and 3 bases, there was a span of 10 bases. DNA for the CDR3: TGCAGTGCTCCAAACCGATACACTGAAGCTTTCTTT. Protein: CSAPNRYTEAFF.

The rearrangement uses TRBV6-5 and TRBJ1-2; 9 bases map to TRBD1. Germline V gene data show CDR1 as MNHEY and CDR2 as SVGAGI. The CDR3 covers 14 residues. V gave up 2 bases and J gave up 7 bases; unmatched junction bases: 5. Here the CDR3 DNA reads TGTGCCAGCAGTTACACTAAACAGGGGGCTGGCTACACCTTC. Protein sequence: CASSYTKQGAGYTF.